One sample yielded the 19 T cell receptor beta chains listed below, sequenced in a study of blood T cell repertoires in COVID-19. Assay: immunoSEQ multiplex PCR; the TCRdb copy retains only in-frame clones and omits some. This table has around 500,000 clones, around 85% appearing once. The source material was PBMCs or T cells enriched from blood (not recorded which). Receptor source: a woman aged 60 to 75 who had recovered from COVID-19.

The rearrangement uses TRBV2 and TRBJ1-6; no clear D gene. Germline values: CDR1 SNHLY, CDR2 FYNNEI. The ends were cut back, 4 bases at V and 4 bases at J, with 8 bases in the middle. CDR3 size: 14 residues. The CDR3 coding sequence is TGTGCCAGCAGTGCAGAATCTTATAATTCACCCCTCCACTTT. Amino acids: CASSAESYNSPLHF.

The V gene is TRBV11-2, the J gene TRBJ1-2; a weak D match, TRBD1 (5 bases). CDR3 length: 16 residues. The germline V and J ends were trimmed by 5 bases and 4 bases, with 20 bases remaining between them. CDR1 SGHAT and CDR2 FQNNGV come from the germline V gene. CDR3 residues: CASSAPGAGLPYGYTF. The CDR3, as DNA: TGTGCCAGCAGCGCACCTGGGGCCGGGCTCCCCTATGGCTACACCTTC.

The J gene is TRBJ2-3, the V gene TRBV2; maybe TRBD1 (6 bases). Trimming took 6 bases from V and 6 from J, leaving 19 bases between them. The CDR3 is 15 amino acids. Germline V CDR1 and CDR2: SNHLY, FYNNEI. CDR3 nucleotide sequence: TGTGCCAGCAGGATCGGACAGTCAACTTTGGATACGCAGTATTTT. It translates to CASRIGQSTLDTQYF.

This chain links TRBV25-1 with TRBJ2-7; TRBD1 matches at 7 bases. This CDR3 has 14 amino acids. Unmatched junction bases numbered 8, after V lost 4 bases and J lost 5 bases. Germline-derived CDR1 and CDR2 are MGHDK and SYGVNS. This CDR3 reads CASSGRTGSHEQYF. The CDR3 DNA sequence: TGTGCCAGCAGTGGCAGGACAGGTAGCCACGAGCAGTACTTC.

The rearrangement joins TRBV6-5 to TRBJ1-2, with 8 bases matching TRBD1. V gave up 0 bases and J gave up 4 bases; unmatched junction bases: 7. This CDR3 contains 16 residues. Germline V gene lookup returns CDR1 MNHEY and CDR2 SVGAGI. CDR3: CASSYSPRGQGYGYTF. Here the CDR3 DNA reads TGTGCCAGCAGTTACTCCCCGCGAGGACAGGGCTATGGCTACACCTTC.

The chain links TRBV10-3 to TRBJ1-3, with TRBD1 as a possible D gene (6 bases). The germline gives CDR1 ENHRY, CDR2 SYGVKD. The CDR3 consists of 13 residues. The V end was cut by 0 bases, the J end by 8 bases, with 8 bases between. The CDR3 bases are TGTGCCATCAGTGAGTCGCGGACAGACACCATATATTTT. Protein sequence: CAISESRTDTIYF.

CDR3 region: CAIRASGGGDTQYF. The CDR3 coding sequence is TGTGCCATCAGGGCTAGCGGGGGAGGAGATACGCAGTATTTT. The V gene is TRBV10-3, the J gene TRBJ2-3; TRBD2 aligns across 10 bases. The CDR3 is made up of 14 amino acids. Germline V lookup: CDR1 ENHRY, CDR2 SYGVKD. J gave up 5 bases and V 6 bases, and 5 bases lay outside the gene matches.

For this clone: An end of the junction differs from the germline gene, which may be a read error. CDR3 DNA sequence: TGTGCCAGCACTTACTTCGGGGAGCAGTACTTC. The encoded protein is CASTYFGEQYF. The chain uses TRBV6-5 and TRBJ2-7; D remains unclear. CDR1 is MNHEY and CDR2 is SVGAGI in the germline V gene. The CDR3 has 11 residues.

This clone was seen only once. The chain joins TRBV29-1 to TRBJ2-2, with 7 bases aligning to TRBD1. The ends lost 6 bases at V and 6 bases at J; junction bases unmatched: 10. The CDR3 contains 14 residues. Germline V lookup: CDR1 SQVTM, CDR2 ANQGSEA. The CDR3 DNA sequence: TGCAGCGTGGGTACGACAGGGAATCCCGGGGAGCTGTTTTTT. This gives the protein CSVGTTGNPGELFF.

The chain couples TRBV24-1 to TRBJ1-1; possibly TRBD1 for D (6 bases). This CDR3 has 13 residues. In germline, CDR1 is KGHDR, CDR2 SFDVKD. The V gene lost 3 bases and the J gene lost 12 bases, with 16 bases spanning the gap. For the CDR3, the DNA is TGTGCCACCAGTGATATTGGGACAAGTAAAACTTTCTTT. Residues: CATSDIGTSKTFF.

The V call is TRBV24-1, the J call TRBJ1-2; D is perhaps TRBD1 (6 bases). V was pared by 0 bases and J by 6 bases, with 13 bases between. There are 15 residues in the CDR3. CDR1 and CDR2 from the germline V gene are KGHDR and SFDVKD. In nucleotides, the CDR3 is TGTGCCACCAGTGATTTGTCCACAGGGCCTGATGGCTACACCTTC. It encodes CATSDLSTGPDGYTF.

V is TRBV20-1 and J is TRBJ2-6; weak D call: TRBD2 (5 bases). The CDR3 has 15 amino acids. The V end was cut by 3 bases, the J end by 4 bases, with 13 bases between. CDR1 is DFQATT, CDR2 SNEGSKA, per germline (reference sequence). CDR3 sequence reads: CSASSAGEGANVLTF. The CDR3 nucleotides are TGCAGTGCTAGTTCGGCCGGGGAAGGGGCCAACGTCCTGACTTTC.

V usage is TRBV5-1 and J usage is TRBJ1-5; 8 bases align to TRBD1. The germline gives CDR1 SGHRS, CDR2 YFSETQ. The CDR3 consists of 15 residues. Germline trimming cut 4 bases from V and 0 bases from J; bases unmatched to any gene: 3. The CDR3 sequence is CASSRGTGSNQPQHF. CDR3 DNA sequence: TGCGCCAGCAGCCGAGGGACAGGTAGCAATCAGCCCCAGCATTTT.

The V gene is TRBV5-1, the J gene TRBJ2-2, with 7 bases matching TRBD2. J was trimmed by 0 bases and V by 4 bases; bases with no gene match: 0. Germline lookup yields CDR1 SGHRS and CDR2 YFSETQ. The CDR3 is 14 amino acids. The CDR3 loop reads CASSRGANTGELFF. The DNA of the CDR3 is TGCGCCAGCAGCCGGGGGGCGAACACCGGGGAGCTGTTTTTT.

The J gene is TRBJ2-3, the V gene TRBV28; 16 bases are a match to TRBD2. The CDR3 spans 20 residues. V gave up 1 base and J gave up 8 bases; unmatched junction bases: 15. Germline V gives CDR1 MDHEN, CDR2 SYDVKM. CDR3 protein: CASSLFRGLAGGPMGGTQYF. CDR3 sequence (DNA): TGTGCCAGCAGTTTATTTAGGGGACTAGCGGGGGGGCCGATGGGAGGTACGCAGTATTTT.

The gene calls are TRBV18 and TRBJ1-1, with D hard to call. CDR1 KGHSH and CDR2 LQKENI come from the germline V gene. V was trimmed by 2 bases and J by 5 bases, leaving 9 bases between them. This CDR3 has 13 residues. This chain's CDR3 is CASSPKRETEAFF. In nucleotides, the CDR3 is TGTGCCAGCTCACCAAAGAGGGAGACTGAAGCTTTCTTT.

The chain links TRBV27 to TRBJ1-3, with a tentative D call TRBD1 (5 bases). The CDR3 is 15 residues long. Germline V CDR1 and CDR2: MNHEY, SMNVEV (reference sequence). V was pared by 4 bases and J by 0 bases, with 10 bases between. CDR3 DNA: TGTGCCAGCAGTTCGGACACGCGCTCTGGAAACACCATATATTTT. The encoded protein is CASSSDTRSGNTIYF.

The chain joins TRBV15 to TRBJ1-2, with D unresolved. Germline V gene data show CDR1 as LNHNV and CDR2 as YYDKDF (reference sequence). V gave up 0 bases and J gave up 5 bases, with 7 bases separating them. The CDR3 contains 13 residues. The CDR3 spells CATSRDRQYGYTF. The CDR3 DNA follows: TGTGCCACCAGCAGAGATAGACAATATGGCTACACCTTC.

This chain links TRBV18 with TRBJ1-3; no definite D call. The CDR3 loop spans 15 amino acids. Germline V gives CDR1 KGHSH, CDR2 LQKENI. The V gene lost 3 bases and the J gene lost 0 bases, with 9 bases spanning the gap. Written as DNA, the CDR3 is TGTGCCAGCTCACCCCGGGTCACCTCTGGAAACACCATATATTTT. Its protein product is CASSPRVTSGNTIYF. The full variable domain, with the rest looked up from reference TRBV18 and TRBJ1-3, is NAGVMQNPRHLVRRRGQEARLRCSPMKGHSHVYWYRQLPEEGLKFMVYLQKENIIDESGMPKERFSAEFPKEGPSILRIQQVVRGDSAAYFCASSPRVTSGNTIYFGEGSWLTVV.